This passage covers 4 T cell receptor beta chains from one sample sequenced in a study of T cells in localized non-small cell lung cancer (TCRdb year 2020). Library prep was done by the immunoSEQ multiplex PCR assay. TCRdb re-hosts the immuneACCESS table, in-frame sequences only. Its copies lack some clones; in the studies checked, an unresolved V gene accounts for under half of them, and the cause for the rest is not known. This sample has 2,900 or so clones in its table, and about 23% of those were observed once. The top ten clones comprise approximately 27% of the sample. Sequenced here: lung tumor tissue, sampled before any cancer treatment. All receptors derive from a man aged 35-69 years with stage I lung adenocarcinoma.

The J gene is TRBJ2-1, the V gene TRBV18, with 9 bases lining up with TRBD2. The V segment lost 4 bases and the J segment 10 bases; nucleotides outside the gene matches: 14. CDR1 is KGHSH, CDR2 LQKENI, per germline. This CDR3 has 16 amino acids. CDR3 amino acids: CASSLLAGREGGEQFF. The DNA of the CDR3 is TGTGCCAGCTCACTTCTAGCGGGACGAGAAGGCGGGGAGCAGTTCTTC.

There are a few counts of this clone. J is TRBJ1-2 and V is TRBV11-3, with 10 bases matching TRBD1. The CDR3 sequence is 15 residues long. The germline V gene has CDR1 SGHNT and CDR2 YENEEA. Trimming took 3 bases from V and 0 from J; bases not matched to a gene: 1. The CDR3 DNA is TGTGCCAGCAGCTTCGGGACAGGGGCTAACTATGGCTACACCTTC. Translated: CASSFGTGANYGYTF.

The chain joins TRBV7-5 to TRBJ2-1; no check of the table's D call, TRBD1, against the DNA was made. TRBV7-5 counts as a pseudogene. The CDR3 extends over 15 amino acids. CDR3 sequence (DNA): TGTGCCAGCAGCCCATGGGGCAGCTCCTACAATGAGCAGTTCTTC. The encoded protein is CASSPWGSSYNEQFF.

This clone is deemed medium-sized. The chain has TRBV6-8 and TRBJ1-2; D unresolved. The germline V gene has CDR1 MNHGY and CDR2 SAAAGT. This CDR3 has 17 amino acids. Trimming removed 0 bases from V and 10 bases from J, with 24 bases in between. The CDR3 spells CASSYSRLEDQDFSYTF. The DNA for the CDR3 is TGTGCCAGCAGTTACTCGAGGCTGGAAGACCAGGACTTCTCCTACACCTTC.